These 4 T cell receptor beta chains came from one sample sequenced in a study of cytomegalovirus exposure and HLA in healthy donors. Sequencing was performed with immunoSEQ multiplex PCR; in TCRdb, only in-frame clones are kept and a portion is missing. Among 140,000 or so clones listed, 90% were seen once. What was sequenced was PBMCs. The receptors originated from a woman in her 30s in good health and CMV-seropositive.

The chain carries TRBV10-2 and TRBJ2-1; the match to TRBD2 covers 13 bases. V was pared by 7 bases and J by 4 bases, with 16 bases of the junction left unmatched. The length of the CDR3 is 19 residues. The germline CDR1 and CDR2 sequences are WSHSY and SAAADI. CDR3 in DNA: TGCGCCAGCAATGTGGGGACCGAACTAGCGGGAGGGCCATACAATGAGCAGTTCTTC. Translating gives CASNVGTELAGGPYNEQFF.

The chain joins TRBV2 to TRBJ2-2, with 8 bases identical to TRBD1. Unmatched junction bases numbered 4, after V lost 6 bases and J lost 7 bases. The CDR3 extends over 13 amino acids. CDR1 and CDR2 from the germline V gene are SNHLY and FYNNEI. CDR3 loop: CASRDRVGGELFF. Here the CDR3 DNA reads TGTGCCAGCAGGGACAGGGTTGGCGGGGAGCTGTTTTTT.

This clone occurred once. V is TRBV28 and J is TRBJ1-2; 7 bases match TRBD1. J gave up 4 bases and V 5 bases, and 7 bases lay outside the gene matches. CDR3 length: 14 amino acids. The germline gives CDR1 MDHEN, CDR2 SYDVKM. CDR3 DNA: TGTGCCAGCAGTCCCTGGCAGGGGGTCTATGGCTACACCTTC. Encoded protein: CASSPWQGVYGYTF.

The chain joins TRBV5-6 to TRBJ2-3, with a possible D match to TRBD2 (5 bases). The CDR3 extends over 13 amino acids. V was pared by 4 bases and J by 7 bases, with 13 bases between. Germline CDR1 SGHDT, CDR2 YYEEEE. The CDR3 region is CASSPGVGYTQYF. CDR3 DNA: TGTGCCAGCAGCCCCGGGGTAGGATATACGCAGTATTTT.